Sequencing of this T cell receptor beta chain was carried out in a study of early T cells in non-severe SARS-CoV-2 infection. About the research overall: Sequencing targeted bulk RNA from unsorted whole blood, leaving chains unpaired. Study observations and caveats: Anti-spike CD8 responses were favored in VDJdb matching, and private and CD4 specificities were missed.

This clonotype was counted many times. Its target is unknown. Unique molecular identifiers were affixed to single, distinct cDNA molecules. TCRdb reanalysed the 5' RACE reads using MiXCR and keeps one entry per CDR3 protein. This sample has about 48,000 distinct CDR3 sequences, with approximately 6% found just once. V trimming: 6 bases; J trimming: 1 base; junction bases outside the gene matches: 7. CDR1 is MDHEN, CDR2 SYDVKM, per germline. The CDR3 totals 17 residues. The TCR comes from an adult who was a healthcare worker with PCR-confirmed SARS-CoV-2 infection or an uninfected control (not recorded which). The material was whole blood, obtained at baseline. The rearrangement uses TRBV28 and TRBJ2-3, with TRBD2 matching over 13 bases. The CDR3 protein is CASSYTGTSGGTDTQYF. The CDR3 DNA is TGTGCCAGCAGCTATACCGGGACTAGCGGGGGCACAGATACGCAGTATTTT.